The present T cell receptor beta chain was sequenced within a study of molecular identifiers for immune sequencing clone quantification. Note on this clonotype: A read error may explain this, as a much larger clone is one base away.

This CDR3 contains 15 residues. Germline lookup yields CDR1 MDHEN and CDR2 SYDVKM. TCRdb ran MiXCR on the PCR reads and lists one entry per CDR3 protein. The sample yields roughly 100,000 distinct CDR3 sequences, about 32% seen once. The chain couples TRBV28 to TRBJ1-4, with D perhaps TRBD1 (5 bases). The sample consisted of naive CD8+ T cells from blood, with Jurkat cell RNA spiked in. Sample subset: FACS-sorted CD8+CD4-CCR7+CD45RA+ naive T cells. This sequence originates from a human donor in good health. Some libraries in this study had Jurkat cell RNA spiked in. CDR3 DNA sequence: TGTGCCAGCAGTTTCGCGGGCGGGGGTAATGGAAAACTGTTTTTT. This translates into CASSFAGGGNGKLFF.